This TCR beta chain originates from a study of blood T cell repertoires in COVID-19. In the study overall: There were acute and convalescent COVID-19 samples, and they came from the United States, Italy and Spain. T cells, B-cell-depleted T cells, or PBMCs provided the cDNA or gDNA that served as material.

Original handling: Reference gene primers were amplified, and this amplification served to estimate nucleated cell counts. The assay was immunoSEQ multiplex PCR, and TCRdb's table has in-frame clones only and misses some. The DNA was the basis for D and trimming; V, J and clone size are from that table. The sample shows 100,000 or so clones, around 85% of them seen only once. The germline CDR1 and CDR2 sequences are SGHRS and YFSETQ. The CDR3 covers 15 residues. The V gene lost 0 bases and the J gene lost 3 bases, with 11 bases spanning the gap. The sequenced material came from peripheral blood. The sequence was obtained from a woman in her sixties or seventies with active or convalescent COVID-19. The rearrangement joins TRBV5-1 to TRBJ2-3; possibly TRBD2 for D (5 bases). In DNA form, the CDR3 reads TGCGCCAGCAGCTTGGTGGACGGGAAAACAGATACGCAGTATTTT. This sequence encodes CASSLVDGKTDTQYF.